The entry that follows covers one T cell receptor (beta chain) sequence. There is no known antigen for this receptor. It has no much larger one-base neighbor in the sample; base qualities were not kept. The approximately 39 donors, aged 6 to 90 years, were systemically healthy Caucasian individuals from Russia. Roughly 9 milliliters of peripheral blood were drawn from each donor into EDTA-treated Vacutainer tubes. PBMCs were isolated by Ficoll-Paque density-gradient centrifugation, with at least 6 million obtained per sample. Total RNA was extracted from PBMCs with Trizol reagent, with at least 5 micrograms obtained per sample. Naive CD45RAhigh/CD27high T cell percentages were measured by flow cytometry on a PBMC aliquot from every donor. The junction carries 11 bases between V and J, which are trimmed by 5 bases and 3 bases respectively. The CDR3, from cysteine to phenylalanine, totals 13 residues. Here the CDR3 DNA is all that survives: 39 bases in frame from base 1. The germline V gene (reference sequence) yields SEHNR for CDR1 and FQNEAQ for CDR2.

The data were obtained in a study of blood T cells in healthy people across ages (dated by TCRdb to about 2015). Background on the whole study: In model experiments, roughly one uniquely barcoded TCR beta cDNA molecule per two T cells was captured by template switching. Two additional independent replicas of 1 million unique cDNA reads from the same blood draw were analyzed for two donors (one aged 18 to 29 and one aged 80 or older). Donors were grouped into four age groups: young (average approximately 15 years), middle-aged (39), aged (roughly 62) and long-lived (approximately 81). Using deep sequencing normalized with unique cDNA molecular identifiers, the study measured how TCR beta repertoire diversity changes with age. Overall results and qualifications from the work: A strong correlation was found between observed TCR beta diversity and the percentage of naive T cells measured by flow cytometry. Because the CMV infection status of the donors was unknown, age-related changes in expanded clonotypes may potentially have been confounded. Bulk unsorted PBMC profiling prevented conclusive comparison of naive and antigen-experienced compartments. Estimates of total diversity from one million sequenced T cells were regarded as lower bounds and underestimates. Compared with the aged group, the long-lived group had more naive CD4+ T cells, fewer expanded clones and increased TCR diversity, suggesting age selection. As age increased, observed TCR beta diversity per million T cells dropped in a roughly linear way, and a significant reduction was already evident by age 40.

Library preparation used 5' RACE. The sample was run on an Illumina HiSeq 2500. The second PCR ran for about 6 to 11 cycles and used a J-beta primer mix along with a sample-barcoded 5' primer. A unique molecular identifier was introduced onto each TCR beta cDNA molecule by a template-switch 5' adaptor carrying 12 random nucleotides. At least 2.5 million CDR3-containing paired-end reads were obtained from each sample. All of the RNA was converted into first-strand cDNA using the Mint cDNA synthesis kit, with a TRBC-specific oligonucleotide serving as the primer. All cDNA was treated with uracil-DNA glycosylase and then went through a first 18-cycle PCR with the universal primers M1SS and BC2_uni_R. The paper's data handling went like this. Normalization of each sample was performed by random selection of 1 million high-quality reads, each carrying a distinct molecular identifier. Instead of being binned into consensus sequences, reads that shared molecular identifiers were thrown out. MiTCR, set to a Q25 quality threshold and the strictest error-elimination algorithm, was used for CDR3 identification, clonotype clustering and error correction. A nonparametric unseen species model with Euler transformation was used to estimate a lower bound on total TCR beta diversity. TCRdb itself trimmed the public reads at Q25 with fastp, ran MiXCR and retained productive beta chains. All rows with the same CDR3 protein become a single entry with the most common DNA and genes. V and J calls and clone size were set by TCRdb, not the authors. The sample has around 1,000,000 distinct CDR3 sequences on record, 25% of them singletons. The ten largest make up about 0.8% of the sample.

These data are also associated with another study on T cells of mothers and their children. In that second paper, the authors write: The donors were nine systemically healthy Caucasian individuals, made up of three mothers and their six children. cDNA synthesis used all of the extracted RNA, with approximately 1.6 ug of RNA in each 15 ul reaction. In the second PCR, sample barcodes and 2-4 random nucleotides were introduced via the M1S primer. More than 8.5 million TCR beta CDR3 reads were obtained from each mother, and about 3 million reads were obtained from each child. In both related and unrelated pairs, thymic selection shapes the output of TCR recombination in a similar way, with inherited differences having only a minor effect. Normalized repertoire overlap was always slightly but never significantly higher in related than unrelated mother-child pairs. Persistent microchimeric T cell clones were not detected, at a sensitivity of 95 to 100 clones per million clonotypes. In the study, deep NGS was used to compare the TCR beta repertoires of mothers and children, and features distinguishing related mother-child pairs from unrelated individuals were sought. On average, the children were approximately 11 +/- 4 years old, while the mothers were about 40 +/- 4 years old. After adapters were ligated using NEBNext reagents, the libraries underwent 100+100 nt paired-end sequencing on an Illumina HiSeq 2000. To prevent cross-contamination, the mother and child libraries were prepared one month apart and sequenced in separate runs. For each donor, between about 500,000 and 2,200,000 distinct TCR beta clonotypes were identified. Naive TCR beta clonotypes were estimated from low-frequency clonotypes matched to each donor's FACS-determined naive share, without sorting.

The sequenced sample was blood. The chain employs TRBV7-9 and TRBJ2-7; the D gene assignment is ambiguous. The receptor was derived from a girl aged 2-10 years in good health. For the CDR3, the sequence is CASSTGANYEQYF. The DNA reads TGTGCCAGCAGCACCGGAGCCAACTACGAGCAGTACTTC.